The 20 T cell receptor beta chains below all came from one sample that was sequenced in a study of T cells in women clearing cervical HPV infection. Sequencing used immunoSEQ multiplex PCR; TCRdb keeps in-frame clones, though not all of them. The specimen's table records 40,000 to 55,000 clones. What was sequenced was blood buffy coat. Receptor source: a woman aged 18 to 75 with a cervical HPV16 infection that either progressed to CIN3+ or cleared (not recorded which).

In the case of this clone: The read ends 3 residues before the CDR3 terminus; that terminus is restored from the germline J gene. The chain carries TRBV5-1 and TRBJ2-1; D is unresolved. The germline gives CDR1 SGHRS, CDR2 YFSETQ. V dropped 0 bases and J dropped 4 bases, with 2 bases sitting between them. The CDR3 sequence is 12 residues long. CDR3 bases read: TGCGCCAGCAGCTTGGCGTACAATGAG. Its translation: CASSLAYNE. The full CDR3 is CASSLAYNEQFF.

With regard to this clone: The read ends 3 residues early relative to the CDR3; the germline J gene fills the gap. The chain joins TRBV12-3 or TRBV12-4 to TRBJ1-5, with TRBD1 as a possible D gene (5 bases). Between the trimmed V and J ends, which lost 6 bases and 6 bases, there was a span of 18 bases. CDR3 length: 15 residues. Incomplete CDR3 DNA: TGTGCCAGCAGGGGAGGGCAGGGAGGATTTCAGCCC. Protein: CASRGGQGGFQP. The entire CDR3 sequence reads CASRGGQGGFQPQHF.

Regarding this clone: The CDR3 end falls 3 residues outside the read, so it is completed with the germline J gene. This rearrangement joins TRBV9 to TRBJ2-7; TRBD1 matches 11 bases. With 4 bases clipped from V and 2 bases from J, the junction kept 2 bases outside the gene matches. The CDR3 length is 14 residues. The V gene's germline CDR1 is SGDLS and CDR2 YYNGEE. CDR3: CASSPGQGAYEQYF. Partial CDR3 DNA: TGTGCCAGCAGCCCGGGACAGGGGGCCTACGAG.

As concerns this clone: The sequenced fragment ends 3 residues before the CDR3 boundary, so the rest is inferred from the germline J gene. The chain has TRBV6-1 and TRBJ1-2; D gene uncertain. Deletions cut 4 bases from V and 4 bases from J, with 7 bases between. Germline V CDR1 and CDR2: MNHNS, SASEGT. This CDR3 has 12 amino acids. The CDR3 DNA, read in part, is TGTGCCAGCAGTGCGGCGGCCTATGGC. Protein product: CASSAAAYG. Given in full, the CDR3 is CASSAAAYGYTF.

As concerns this clone: The CDR3 extends 3 residues past the end of the read, so its final part is completed from the germline J gene. This rearrangement joins TRBV10-3 to TRBJ1-2; 11 bases map to TRBD1. Germline trimming cut 0 bases from V and 2 bases from J; bases unmatched to any gene: 5. This CDR3 comprises 17 residues. Looked up from germline, CDR1 is ENHRY and CDR2 is SYGVKD. CDR3 protein: CAISESNGTGGNYGYTF. The sequenced part of the CDR3 DNA is TGTGCCATCAGTGAGTCTAACGGGACAGGGGGAAACTATGGC.

As for this clone: Read coverage stops 3 residues before the CDR3 terminus; the germline J gene supplies the remainder. The chain carries TRBV6-2 or TRBV6-3 and TRBJ2-2; D not certain. Germline-derived CDR1 and CDR2 are MNHEY and SVGEGT. CDR3 length: 15 residues. CDR3 bases read: TGTGCCAGCAGTTACTCGGTGGATACTAATGAAAAG. Encoded protein: CASSYSVDTNEK. The full-length CDR3 reads as CASSYSVDTNEKLFF.

Notes on this clone: The missing CDR3 end, 3 residues past where the read stops, is filled in from the germline J gene. This sequence joins TRBV19 and TRBJ2-2, with 7 bases identical to TRBD2. This CDR3 region has 12 residues. Germline-derived CDR1 and CDR2 are LNHDA and SQIVND (reference sequence). The part of the CDR3 DNA that was read is TGTGCCAGTAGTATTCGGGGGGAAAAG. This gives the protein CASSIRGEK. In full, the CDR3 is CASSIRGEKLFF.

The CDR3 DNA, read in part, is TGTGCCAGTAGTATGGGTACCGGGTACAATGAC. This codes for CASSMGTGYND. The CDR3 reads in full as CASSMGTGYNDYTF. The chain joins TRBV19 to TRBJ1-2; no definite D call. The read stops 3 residues short of the end of the CDR3; the missing end is completed from the germline J gene. The germline V gene encodes CDR1 LNHDA and CDR2 SQIVND (reference sequence). This CDR3 has 14 residues.

Points on this clone: The read ends 3 residues shy of where the CDR3 ends; the end is completed using the germline J gene. The chain uses TRBV19 and TRBJ2-2, with a weak D call TRBD1 (5 bases). Germline V gene data show CDR1 as LNHDA and CDR2 as SQIVND (reference sequence). The length of the CDR3 is 14 residues. The covered CDR3 bases are TGTGCCAGTAGTTCGGAGACAGCTAATGAAAAG. It encodes CASSSETANEK. The whole CDR3 region reads CASSSETANEKLFF.

As to this clone: The CDR3 end is not reached by the read, which stops 3 residues before it; the germline J gene fills it in. This chain uses TRBV2 with TRBJ1-1, with no clear D. Trimming stripped 11 bases from V and 2 bases from J, with 9 bases between. Germline CDR1 is SNHLY and CDR2 is FYNNEI. This CDR3 has 11 residues. The CDR3 loop reads CAGLSNTEAFF. CDR3 DNA, as far as it was read: TGTGCCGGCCTCAGTAACACTGAA.

Remarks on this clone: The read is 3 residues too short to cover the CDR3 end, so that end is filled in from the germline J gene. The V call is TRBV7-6, the J call TRBJ2-7; TRBD1 agrees at 10 bases. J was trimmed by 5 bases and V by 3 bases; bases with no gene match: 10. Germline V CDR1 and CDR2: SGHVS, FNYEAQ. The CDR3 totals 16 residues. CDR3 DNA (partial): TGTGCCAGCAGCTTTCTACCCGGGACAGGGGCTGACGAG. Protein product: CASSFLPGTGADE. The entire CDR3 reads CASSFLPGTGADEQYF.

Worth noting for this clone: The read falls 3 residues short of the CDR3 end, and the missing part is taken from the germline J gene. V and J are TRBV6-1 and TRBJ1-6; D uncertain. Looked up from germline, CDR1 is MNHNS and CDR2 is SASEGT. V shed 3 bases and J shed 6 bases, with 12 bases lying between them. This CDR3 has 15 residues. CDR3 DNA (partial): TGTGCCAGCAGTGATAAAACTAGTGGTAATTCACCC. Amino acid sequence: CASSDKTSGNSP. The full CDR3 protein reads CASSDKTSGNSPLHF.

As concerns this clone: The CDR3 is cut off 3 residues early in the read; its end comes from the germline J gene. The gene calls are TRBV28 and TRBJ1-2, with D perhaps TRBD1 (6 bases). The germline V gene encodes CDR1 MDHEN and CDR2 SYDVKM. There are 11 residues in the CDR3. Trimming left V 11 bases short and J 6 bases short, with 13 bases between. CDR3 bases read: TGTGCCCTTAGGGGGGGCCATGGC. Translation: CALRGGHG. The full CDR3 is CALRGGHGYTF.

In the case of this clone: The sequenced fragment ends 3 residues before the CDR3 boundary, so the rest is inferred from the germline J gene. V and J are TRBV19 and TRBJ1-2, with D maybe TRBD1 (6 bases). CDR1 is LNHDA and CDR2 is SQIVND in the germline V gene (reference sequence). This CDR3 region has 13 residues. This CDR3 reads CASSIRTAYDYTF. The CDR3 DNA, read in part, is TGTGCCAGTAGTATACGGACAGCATACGAC.

A word on this clone: The CDR3 end falls 3 residues outside the read, so it is completed with the germline J gene. The V and J genes are TRBV7-9 and TRBJ2-3; 7 positions agree with TRBD1. The V gene's germline CDR1 is SEHNR and CDR2 FQNEAQ (reference sequence). The CDR3 has 15 residues. With V trimmed by 4 bases and J by 0 bases, 4 bases remained unmatched. Incomplete CDR3 DNA: TGTGCCAGCAGCTCGGGACAGAGTAGCACAGATACG. It encodes CASSSGQSSTDT. The complete CDR3 protein is CASSSGQSSTDTQYF.

Details on this clone: The read ends 3 residues early relative to the CDR3; the germline J gene fills the gap. V is TRBV5-6 and J is TRBJ2-5; D is unclear. CDR1 SGHDT and CDR2 YYEEEE come from the germline V gene. Trimming cost V 4 bases and J 0 bases, with 10 bases left between them. The length of the CDR3 is 14 residues. The CDR3 sequence is CASSQGPYQETQYF. CDR3 DNA, as far as it was read: TGTGCCAGCAGCCAAGGCCCGTACCAAGAGACC.

Concerning this clone itself: The CDR3 end is not reached by the read, which stops 3 residues before it; the germline J gene fills it in. This rearrangement joins TRBV29-1 to TRBJ1-5; D remains ambiguous. Germline V lookup: CDR1 SQVTM, CDR2 ANQGSEA. The CDR3 is 14 amino acids. Deletions cut 5 bases from V and 1 base from J, with 12 bases between. CDR3 bases read: TGCAGCGTTCTTGAGGGTTTGAGCAATCAGCCC. This gives the protein CSVLEGLSNQP. The complete CDR3 reads CSVLEGLSNQPQHF.

To note about this clone: The read comes to an end 3 residues before the CDR3 does, leaving the germline J gene to fill in the end. The chain combines TRBV28 with TRBJ1-5; D is perhaps TRBD1 (5 bases). V was pared by 3 bases and J by 1 base, with 22 bases between. This CDR3 has 19 residues. Germline V gives CDR1 MDHEN, CDR2 SYDVKM. Incomplete CDR3 DNA: TGTGCCAGCAGTTTCCCGGGGGGGAGGTGGAGGGAAAGCAATCAGCCC. It is translated as CASSFPGGRWRESNQP. The whole CDR3 protein is CASSFPGGRWRESNQPQHF.

On this clone itself: The missing CDR3 end, 3 residues past where the read stops, is filled in from the germline J gene. The chain employs TRBV29-1 and TRBJ1-5; TRBD1 matches 7 bases. The J segment lost 3 bases and the V segment lost 4 bases, leaving 9 bases of the junction unmatched. The CDR3 totals 15 residues. CDR1 is SQVTM, CDR2 ANQGSEA, per germline. The sequenced part of the CDR3 DNA is TGCAGCGTTGCTCAACAGACAGGGTACAATCAGCCC. This gives the protein CSVAQQTGYNQP. The full CDR3 protein is CSVAQQTGYNQPQHF.

As to this clone: The read ends 3 residues early relative to the CDR3; the germline J gene fills the gap. The rearrangement uses TRBV2 and TRBJ1-2, with D hard to call. Germline V gives CDR1 SNHLY, CDR2 FYNNEI. The ends were cut back, 6 bases at V and 4 bases at J, with 9 bases in the middle. The CDR3 loop spans 12 amino acids. This CDR3 reads CASSVDSYGYTF. The covered CDR3 bases are TGTGCCAGCAGCGTTGATAGCTATGGC.